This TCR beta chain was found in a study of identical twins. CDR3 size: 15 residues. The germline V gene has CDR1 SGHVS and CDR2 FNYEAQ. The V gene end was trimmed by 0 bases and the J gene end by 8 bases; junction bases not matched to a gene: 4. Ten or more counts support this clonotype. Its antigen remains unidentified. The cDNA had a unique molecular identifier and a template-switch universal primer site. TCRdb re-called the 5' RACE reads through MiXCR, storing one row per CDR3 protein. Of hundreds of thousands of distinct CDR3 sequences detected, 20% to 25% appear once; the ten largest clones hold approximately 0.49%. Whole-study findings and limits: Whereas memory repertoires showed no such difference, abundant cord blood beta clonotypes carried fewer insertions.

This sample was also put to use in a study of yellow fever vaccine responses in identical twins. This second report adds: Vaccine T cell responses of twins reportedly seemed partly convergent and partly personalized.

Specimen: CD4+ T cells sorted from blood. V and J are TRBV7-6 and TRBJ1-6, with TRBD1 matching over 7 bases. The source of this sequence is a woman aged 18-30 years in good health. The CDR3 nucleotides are TGTGCCAGCAGCTTAGCCCGGACAGGCGATTCACCCCTCCACTTT. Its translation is CASSLARTGDSPLHF.